This T cell receptor (beta chain) was recovered during a study of blood T cells in healthy people across ages (dated by TCRdb to the mid-2010s). The study in broad terms: In model experiments, roughly one uniquely barcoded TCR beta cDNA molecule per two T cells was captured by template switching. Using deep sequencing normalized with unique cDNA molecular identifiers, the study measured how TCR beta repertoire diversity changes with age. The study analyzed two additional independent replicas of 1 million unique cDNA reads from the same blood draw for two donors, one aged 18 to 30 and one aged 80 or older. The donors were divided into four age groups: young (average around 17 years), middle-aged (roughly 40), aged (approximately 59) and long-lived (roughly 82). Donors of different ages were randomly distributed across sequencing lanes to avoid experimental bias. Broader findings and caveats from the paper: Compared with the aged group, the long-lived group had more naive CD4+ T cells, fewer expanded clones and increased TCR diversity, a pattern suggesting age selection. A strong correlation was found between observed TCR beta diversity and the percentage of naive T cells measured by flow cytometry. Conclusive comparison of naive and antigen-experienced compartments was prevented by the profiling of bulk unsorted PBMCs. Estimates of total diversity based on one million sequenced T cells were considered lower bounds and underestimates. Observed TCR beta diversity per million T cells fell roughly linearly with age, and a significant reduction was already apparent by age about 38. Because donor CMV infection status was unknown, age-related changes in expanded clonotypes were potentially confounded.

Libraries were constructed by 5' RACE. Sequencing used an Illumina HiSeq 2500. The second PCR ran for roughly 7 to 11 cycles and used a J-beta primer mix along with a sample-barcoded 5' primer. A unique molecular identifier was introduced onto each TCR beta cDNA molecule by a template-switch 5' adaptor carrying 12 random nucleotides. Each sample yielded at least 3 million CDR3-containing paired-end reads. First-strand cDNA synthesis was performed from all RNA using the Mint cDNA synthesis kit, with priming by a TRBC-specific oligonucleotide. After uracil-DNA glycosylase treatment, a first 18-cycle PCR used universal primers M1SS and BC2_uni_R on all cDNA. The original pipeline was this. For normalization, 1 million high-quality reads, each with a distinct molecular identifier, were randomly selected from each sample. Reads with shared molecular identifiers were discarded instead of being binned into consensus sequences. MiTCR, run with a Q25 quality threshold and the strictest error-elimination algorithm, handled CDR3 identification, clonotype clustering and error correction. A nonparametric unseen species model with Euler transformation was used to estimate lower-bound total TCR beta diversity. TCRdb redid the processing of the public reads, applying fastp at Q25 and MiXCR, and retained in-frame beta chains. When rows share a CDR3 protein, they turn into one entry using the most common DNA and genes. TCRdb assigned the V and J calls; the authors' analysis was not used. The sample includes just under 900,000 distinct CDR3 sequences, with less than 35% observed a single time. 17% of the sample is held by the ten biggest clonotypes.

The donors were 40 or so Caucasian individuals from Russia, aged roughly 6 to 90 years, who were systemically healthy. Each donor gave approximately 10 milliliters of peripheral blood, collected into EDTA-treated Vacutainer tubes. PBMCs were isolated by Ficoll-Paque density-gradient centrifugation, with at least 6.5 million obtained per sample. Total RNA, at least 6 micrograms per sample, was extracted from PBMCs with Trizol reagent. For every donor, flow cytometry on a PBMC aliquot measured the percentage of naive CD45RAhigh/CD27high T cells. In regard to this clonotype: Its specific antigen is unknown. Base qualities are not recorded, but no much larger clone differs from it by a single base.

From cysteine to phenylalanine, the CDR3 is 13 amino acids long. Left in the record is the CDR3 DNA by itself, 39 bases read in frame from the first base. V is clipped by 11 bases and J by 0 bases, and the sequence between their germline boundaries is 13 bases long. CDR1 and CDR2 were assigned from the germline V gene as MNHNS and SASEGT. This receptor chain uses TRBV6-1 and TRBJ1-1; there is no confident call for the D gene. This clonotype was obtained from a woman older than 75 in good health. The sequenced material came from blood. CDR3 loop: CASAPEMNTEAFF. The DNA reads as follows: TGTGCCTCAGCCCCTGAGATGAACACTGAAGCTTTCTTT.